The next 15 T cell receptor beta chains were all read from a single sample in a study of cytomegalovirus exposure and HLA in healthy donors. The primer mix had 60 Vbeta and 13 Jbeta primers. Profiled with immunoSEQ multiplex PCR; TCRdb holds only in-frame clones, not every one. In the table there are about 76,000 clones, about 75% of which are singletons. The sequenced material came from PBMCs. These receptors originate from a man aged 60-69 years in good health and CMV-seropositive.

In nucleotides, the CDR3 is TGCAGCGCCTTGACAGTCCCATATGGCTACACCTTC. This gives the protein CSALTVPYGYTF. The J gene is TRBJ1-2, the V gene TRBV29-1; TRBD1 is a possible D gene (5 bases). The germline V gene has CDR1 SQVTM and CDR2 ANQGSEA. This CDR3 is 12 amino acids long. V gave up 7 bases and J gave up 5 bases, with 14 bases separating them.

The chain uses TRBV21-1 and TRBJ2-2; the table's D call, TRBD2, has no DNA check behind it. TRBV21-1 is given as a pseudogene. CDR3 length: 18 amino acids. Here the CDR3 DNA reads TGTGCCAGCAGCAAAGATGGGCTAGCGGGAGGAAGGGTCGGGGAGCTGTTTTTT. It translates to CASSKDGLAGGRVGELFF.

This sequence joins TRBV11-2 and TRBJ2-7; 7 nucleotides match TRBD1. The CDR3 extends over 14 amino acids. CDR1 is SGHAT, CDR2 FQNNGV, per germline. The junction had 11 bases not matched to a gene; V was cut back by 5 bases and J by 7 bases. The CDR3 DNA is TGTGCCAGCAGCGAAACGTCGACAGGGCGAGAGCAGTACTTC. Translated: CASSETSTGREQYF.

CDR3 region: CSAGQGKGEQFF. The CDR3 region has the DNA TGCAGCGCTGGACAGGGGAAAGGTGAGCAGTTCTTC. The V and J genes are TRBV29-1 and TRBJ2-1; the match to TRBD1 covers 9 bases. The V segment lost 7 bases and the J segment 9 bases; nucleotides outside the gene matches: 7. Germline values: CDR1 SQVTM, CDR2 ANQGSEA. The CDR3 contains 12 residues.

The sample holds a few counts of this clone. The chain carries TRBV6-6 and TRBJ2-7; tentatively, D is TRBD1 (6 bases). Germline CDR1 reads MNHNY; CDR2 reads SVGAGI (reference sequence). The CDR3 is 13 residues long. The ends were cut back, 2 bases at V and 5 bases at J, with 10 bases in the middle. DNA for the CDR3: TGTGCCAGCAGTTACAGGGGGTCCGACGAGCAGTACTTC. Protein: CASSYRGSDEQYF.

This clone has more than one count but fewer than ten. The chain carries TRBV4-2 and TRBJ1-1; the match to TRBD1 covers 7 bases. V was clipped by 5 bases and J by 0 bases; unmatched bases: 6. CDR3 length equals 15 residues. CDR1 is LGHNA and CDR2 is YNFKEQ in the germline V gene. CDR3 sequence: CASSYSGTVNTEAFF. CDR3 nucleotide sequence: TGTGCCAGCAGCTATTCCGGGACAGTGAACACTGAAGCTTTCTTT.

The rearrangement uses TRBV18 and TRBJ1-2; D not resolved. The CDR3 is 11 amino acids. Trimming removed 6 bases at V and 3 bases at J, with 5 bases between. Germline lookup yields CDR1 KGHSH and CDR2 LQKENI. In DNA form, the CDR3 reads TGTGCCAGCTCCGAGGACTATGGCTACACCTTC. As protein: CASSEDYGYTF. Supplemented by reference TRBV18 and TRBJ1-2, the full variable domain reads NAGVMQNPRHLVRRRGQEARLRCSPMKGHSHVYWYRQLPEEGLKFMVYLQKENIIDESGMPKERFSAEFPKEGPSILRIQQVVRGDSAAYFCASSEDYGYTFGSGTRLTVV.

The chain combines TRBV7-2 with TRBJ2-1; 7 bases map to TRBD2. V lost 1 base and J lost 15; bases outside the gene matches: 6. This CDR3 is 12 amino acids long. CDR1 and CDR2 (germline): SGHTA, FQGNSA. The CDR3: CASSLVAGGMFF. DNA of the CDR3: TGTGCCAGCAGCTTAGTTGCCGGGGGGATGTTCTTC.

The chain recombines TRBV18 with TRBJ2-7; 10 positions agree with TRBD1. In germline, CDR1 is KGHSH, CDR2 LQKENI. Germline trimming cut 3 bases from V and 3 bases from J; bases unmatched to any gene: 8. This CDR3 comprises 16 residues. For the CDR3, the DNA is TGTGCCAGCTCACCCCCCGGGACAGGGGCGAACTACGAGCAGTACTTC. Amino acids: CASSPPGTGANYEQYF.

In this sample, this clone turned up a few times. This chain links TRBV28 with TRBJ2-3; D perhaps matches TRBD1 (6 bases). Trimming cost V 6 bases and J 6 bases, with 13 bases left between them. CDR3 length: 13 amino acids. The germline gives CDR1 MDHEN, CDR2 SYDVKM. The CDR3 reads CASRNRVPDTQYF. CDR3 DNA: TGTGCCAGCAGGAACAGGGTTCCGGATACGCAGTATTTT.

The rearrangement links TRBV2 to TRBJ2-5, with 13 bases identical to TRBD2. Germline loops: CDR1 SNHLY, CDR2 FYNNEI. The V gene end was trimmed by 0 bases and the J gene end by 5 bases; junction bases not matched to a gene: 6. This CDR3 has 17 residues. The CDR3: CASSEAPTSGGRETQYF. CDR3 coding DNA: TGTGCCAGCAGTGAAGCGCCGACTAGCGGGGGGAGGGAGACCCAGTACTTC.

This chain links TRBV6-1 with TRBJ2-7; no clear D. Trimming stripped 7 bases from V and 0 bases from J, with 10 bases between. This CDR3 is 13 amino acids long. Germline V gene sequence: CDR1 MNHNS, CDR2 SASEGT. The CDR3 protein is CASTRISSYEQYF. The DNA of the CDR3 is TGTGCCAGCACCCGTATTTCCTCCTACGAGCAGTACTTC.

The chain uses TRBV5-8 and TRBJ1-5; 7 bases agree with TRBD1. CDR3 length: 15 amino acids. Looked up from germline, CDR1 is SGHTS and CDR2 is YDEGEE. The junction had 4 bases not matched to a gene; V was cut back by 2 bases and J by 2 bases. This CDR3 reads CASSFQGGRNQPQHF. The CDR3 DNA sequence: TGTGCCAGCAGCTTTCAGGGGGGTCGCAATCAGCCCCAGCATTTT. The variable domain in full, completed from reference TRBV5-8 and TRBJ1-5, reads EAGVTQSPTHLIKTRGQQATLRCSPISGHTSVYWYQQALGLGLQFLLWYDEGEERNRGNFPPRFSGRQFPNYSSELNVNALELEDSALYLCASSFQGGRNQPQHFGDGTRLSIL.

The genes are TRBV6-1 and TRBJ1-5; no clear D. This CDR3 comprises 15 residues. Per germline, CDR1 MNHNS and CDR2 SASEGT. V lost 7 bases to trimming and J lost 8 bases, with 21 bases between them. CDR3 loop: CASNLEMGYLKPQHF. The CDR3 DNA reads as TGTGCCAGCAATCTTGAAATGGGCTATCTTAAGCCCCAGCATTTT.

V is TRBV6-6 and J is TRBJ1-2; 9 bases agree with TRBD1. The CDR3 is 14 residues long. V lost 7 bases, J lost 8 bases, and 11 bases stayed unmatched. The V gene's germline CDR1 is MNHNY and CDR2 SVGAGI (reference sequence). CDR3 loop: CASTLTGGGYGYTF. The CDR3 DNA reads as TGTGCCAGCACCCTAACAGGGGGCGGTTACGGCTACACCTTC.